This TCR beta chain was found in a study of human versus mouse CDR3 diversity and MHC coevolution. Profiling relied on immunoSEQ multiplex PCR, and the TCRdb table lists in-frame clones only, not all of them. The repertoire holds tens of thousands of clones, just over 90% seen once, with over 1.3% in the top ten. This clone was seen a single time. Between the trimmed V and J ends, which lost 4 bases and 9 bases, there was a span of 9 bases. The CDR3 is made up of 11 amino acids. Germline values: CDR1 SGHNT, CDR2 YENEEA. Specimen: naive CD4+ T cells from blood. Subset meaning: CD45RO-negative CD62L-positive naive CD4 T cells. V is TRBV11-3 and J is TRBJ1-2; D call uncertain. This TCR was sampled from a person between 25 and 75 years old in good health. The CDR3 protein is CASSSVQCYTF. CDR3 in DNA: TGTGCCAGCAGCTCAGTACAGTGCTACACCTTC.